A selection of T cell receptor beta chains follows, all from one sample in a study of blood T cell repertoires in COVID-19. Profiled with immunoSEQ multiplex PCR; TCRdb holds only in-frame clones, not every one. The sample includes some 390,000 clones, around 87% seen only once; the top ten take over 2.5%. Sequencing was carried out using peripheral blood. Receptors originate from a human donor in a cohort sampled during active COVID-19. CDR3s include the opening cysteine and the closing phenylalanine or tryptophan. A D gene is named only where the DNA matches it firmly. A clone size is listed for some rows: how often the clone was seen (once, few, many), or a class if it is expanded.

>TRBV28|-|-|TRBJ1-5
TGTGCCAGCAGCCCCGACGGGAATCAGCCCCAGCATTTT
CASSPDGNQPQHF
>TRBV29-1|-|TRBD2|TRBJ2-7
TGCAGCGCCTCGGGAGGGGGGTACGAGCAGTACTTC
CSASGGGYEQYF
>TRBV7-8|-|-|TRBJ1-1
TGTGCCAGCAACTATATATGGGGCCGGAACACTGAAGCTTTCTTT
CASNYIWGRNTEAFF
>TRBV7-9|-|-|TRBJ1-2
TGTGCCAGCAGCGCCGGACAAGGGTATGGCTACACCTTC
CASSAGQGYGYTF
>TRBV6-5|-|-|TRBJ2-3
TGTGCCAGCACCGAGACTAGGCACACAGATACGCAGTATTTT
CASTETRHTDTQYF
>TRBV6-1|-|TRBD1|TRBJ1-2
TGTGCCAGCAGTGAATTTTTGGACAGGGGAATCTATGGCTACACCTTC
CASSEFLDRGIYGYTF
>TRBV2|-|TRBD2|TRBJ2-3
TGTGCCAGCAGTGTCCGGGGGGGCAACACAGATACGCAGTATTTT
CASSVRGGNTDTQYF
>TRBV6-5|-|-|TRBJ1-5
TGTGCCAGCACTTTCCAGGTCGATCAGCCCCAGCATTTT
CASTFQVDQPQHF
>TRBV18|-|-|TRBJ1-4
TGTGCCAGCTCACCATCGGCGGATCCTAATGAAAAACTGTTTTTT
CASSPSADPNEKLFF
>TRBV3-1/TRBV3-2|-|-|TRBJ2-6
TGTGCCAGCAGCCTACAGTTATCTGGGGCCAACGTCCTGACTTTC
CASSLQLSGANVLTF
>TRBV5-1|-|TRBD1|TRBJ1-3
TGCGCCAGCAGCTCGGGACAGGGGGCGTTTTTTGGAAACACCATATATTTT
CASSSGQGAFFGNTIYF
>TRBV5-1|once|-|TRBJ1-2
TGCGCCAGCAGCTGGGGGGACCGACCCTATGGCTACACCTTC
CASSWGDRPYGYTF
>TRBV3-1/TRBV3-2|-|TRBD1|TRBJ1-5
TGTGCCAGCAGCCAAGCACAGGGGCCTCAGCCCCAGCATTTT
CASSQAQGPQPQHF
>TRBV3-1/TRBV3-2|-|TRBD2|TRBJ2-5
TGTGCCAGCAGCCAATTAGCGGGGGGGCCAGGAGAGACCCAGTACTTC
CASSQLAGGPGETQYF
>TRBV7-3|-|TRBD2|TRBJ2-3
TGTGCCAGCAGCTCGGGACTAGCTGTGCAGTATTTT
CASSSGLAVQYF
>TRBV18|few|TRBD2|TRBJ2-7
TGTGCCAGCTCTTATGGACTAGCGGGGGCGGACGAGCAGTACTTC
CASSYGLAGADEQYF
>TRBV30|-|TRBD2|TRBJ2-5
TGTGCCTGGACAGCGGGAGGGGGTGAGACCCAGTACTTC
CAWTAGGGETQYF
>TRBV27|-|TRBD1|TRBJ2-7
TGTGCCAGCAGTTTTGGGCCACAGGGGGTATACGAGCAGTACTTC
CASSFGPQGVYEQYF
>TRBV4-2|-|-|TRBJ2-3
TGTGCCAGCAGCCAAGGAATCGGGACTTTCACAGATACGCAGTATTTT
CASSQGIGTFTDTQYF
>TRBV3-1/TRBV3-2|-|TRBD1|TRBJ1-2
TGTGCCAGCCGCCCGGACAGGCGAACCTATGGCTACACCTTC
CASRPDRRTYGYTF
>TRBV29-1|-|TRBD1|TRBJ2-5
TGCACCGCGACGGGACAGGGGTTCTGGGAGACCCAGTACTTC
CTATGQGFWETQYF
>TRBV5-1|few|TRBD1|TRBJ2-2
TGCGCCAGCAGCCGCGCCGGGACAGGTGATACCGGGGAGCTGTTTTTT
CASSRAGTGDTGELFF
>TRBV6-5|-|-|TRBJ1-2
TGTGCCAGCAAGTCCGGACAGTCTAACTATGGCTACACCTTC
CASKSGQSNYGYTF
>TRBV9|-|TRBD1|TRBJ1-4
TGTGCCAGCAGCGCCAGCCCGGGACAGGGGAACGAAAAACTGTTTTTT
CASSASPGQGNEKLFF
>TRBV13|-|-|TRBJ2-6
TGTGCCAGCAGCTTAACAGGCTTTGGGGCCAACGTCCTGACTTTC
CASSLTGFGANVLTF
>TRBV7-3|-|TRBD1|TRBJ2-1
TGTGCCAGCAGCCCGCGACCGGGACAGGGACCCTACAATGAGCAGTTCTTC
CASSPRPGQGPYNEQFF
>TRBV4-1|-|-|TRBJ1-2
TGCGCCAGCATCGGAGGGCCCCTATCCGGCTACACCTTC
CASIGGPLSGYTF
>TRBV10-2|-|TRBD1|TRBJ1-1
TGCGCCAGCAGTACGGACAGGGTAAACACTGAAGCTTTCTTT
CASSTDRVNTEAFF
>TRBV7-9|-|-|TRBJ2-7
TGTGCCAGCAGCTTGACAACCTCCTACGAGCAGTACTTC
CASSLTTSYEQYF
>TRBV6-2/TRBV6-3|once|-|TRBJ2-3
TGTGCCAGCAGTGTCTTGCGGGGAACAGATACGCAGTATTTT
CASSVLRGTDTQYF
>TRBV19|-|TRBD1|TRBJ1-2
TGTGCCAGTAGTCCCCCTGGGACAGCGATACAACAATCTGGCTACACCTTC
CASSPPGTAIQQSGYTF
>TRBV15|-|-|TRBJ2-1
TGTGCCACCAGCCCTCGACTCCTAAACCCGTTCTACAATGAGCAGTTCTTC
CATSPRLLNPFYNEQFF
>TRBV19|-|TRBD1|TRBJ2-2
TGTGCCAGTAGAACACGCCTGCAGGGGGCGGACGGGGAGCTGTTTTTT
CASRTRLQGADGELFF
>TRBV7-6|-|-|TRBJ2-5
TGTGCCAGCAGCTCCGAACCCCCCTTGAGGGAGAATCTATTGGGGAAAGAGACCCAGTACTTC
CASSSEPPLRENLLGKETQYF
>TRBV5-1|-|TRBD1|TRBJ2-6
TGCGCCAGCAGCTGGACAGGGCTAAGCTCTGGGGCCAACGTCCTGACTTTC
CASSWTGLSSGANVLTF
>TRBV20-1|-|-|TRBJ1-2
TGCAGTGCTAGTCCAAACGCAGGGGCTGGTGGCTACACCTTC
CSASPNAGAGGYTF
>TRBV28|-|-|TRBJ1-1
TGTGCCAGCAGTTTGGTTGGACAGCCGAACACTGAAGCTTTCTTT
CASSLVGQPNTEAFF
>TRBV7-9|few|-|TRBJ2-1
TGTGCCAGCAGCTTAGGAAAAGGGGACTCCAGCAATGAGCAGTTCTTC
CASSLGKGDSSNEQFF
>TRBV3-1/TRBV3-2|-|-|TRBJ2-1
TGTGCCAGCAGCCAAGACAGGGCTGCAAGTGTGCAGTTCTTC
CASSQDRAASVQFF
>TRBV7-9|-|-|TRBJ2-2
TGTGCCAGCAGCTTAGAGGCAGGGATCCGCGCTCCATACACCGGGGAGCTGTTTTTT
CASSLEAGIRAPYTGELFF
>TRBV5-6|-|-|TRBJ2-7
TGTGCCAGCAGCCAGAGCGACTACGAGCAGTACTTC
CASSQSDYEQYF
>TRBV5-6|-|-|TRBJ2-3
TGTGCCAGCAGCTTGATCTTGGAGTGGCGGAGCACAGATACGCAGTATTTT
CASSLILEWRSTDTQYF
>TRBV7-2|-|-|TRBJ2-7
TGTGCCAGCAGCTGGGGAGTAACTACCTACGAGCAGTACTTC
CASSWGVTTYEQYF
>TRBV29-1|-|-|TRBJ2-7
TGCAGCGTGAGGGACGGAGGGTCGTACGAGCAGTACTTC
CSVRDGGSYEQYF
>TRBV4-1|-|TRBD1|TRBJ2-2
TGCGCCAGCAGCTTTCGGGACAGGGGGCAAACCGGGGAGCTGTTTTTT
CASSFRDRGQTGELFF
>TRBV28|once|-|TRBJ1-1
TGTGCCAGCAGTCTAGCTCGGGCTGAAGCTTTCTTT
CASSLARAEAFF
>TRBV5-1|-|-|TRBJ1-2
TGCGCCAGCAGCTTGGGCTCAGGATTGGGCTACACCTTC
CASSLGSGLGYTF
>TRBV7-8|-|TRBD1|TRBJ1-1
TGTGCCAGCAGCGGGGATAGAACGGGACAGGGGATGAACACTGAAGCTTTCTTT
CASSGDRTGQGMNTEAFF
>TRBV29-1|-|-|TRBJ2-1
TGCAGCGTTGAAGATCGAGACAAAAACAATGAGCAGTTCTTC
CSVEDRDKNNEQFF
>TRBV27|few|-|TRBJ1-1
TGTGCCAGCAGTTTAATCCCGGGGAGCGCTGAAGCTTTCTTT
CASSLIPGSAEAFF